A single T cell receptor (beta chain) is shown here with its context. Its antigen has not been determined. No base quality information exists; no much larger clone differs at one position. This entry comes from a study of cytomegalovirus exposure and HLA in healthy donors (TCRdb year 2017). The study in broad terms: An earlier analysis of some 620 of the donors reported under 300 Gb of sequence data and 117 million unique TCR beta sequences obtained from about 170 million T cells. Approximately 310 gigabases of sequencing data and around 85 million unique TCR sequences made up an early release that covered some 640 HLA-typed donors. The genetic ancestry cluster associated with self-reported Caucasian donors included 81% of the roughly 400 genotyped donors. The study aimed to test whether signatures of past pathogen exposure could be identified by cataloging public T cell receptors. The study used immunosequencing to profile the T cell repertoires of several hundred subjects and linked those repertoires to cytomegalovirus serostatus. Besides the first cohort of 500 to 700 subjects, a separate validation cohort made up of 120 different subjects was used. To predict cytomegalovirus infection status, the study brought together high-throughput TCR immunosequencing, statistical association of individual TCRs with disease status, and machine learning. A later analysis re-analyzed previously published TCR beta repertoires from hundreds of donors and added high-resolution HLA genotyping to study TCR occurrence patterns. In the later analysis, no new phenotypic data were used to find candidate immune exposures; instead, reliance was placed on TCR beta sequences and their occurrence across donors. An earlier analysis of 587 of the donors used high-throughput TCR beta sequencing to judge whether each TCR beta V gene segment behaved as functional or pseudogenic. Donor age, sex, ethnicity and CMV serostatus were compiled together with the repertoire data. In a later genetic analysis, genome-wide SNP genotypes for about three fifths of the 666 donors were used, and that subset was treated as a discovery cohort. All discovery cohort repertoires had been generated on a single sequencing platform. HLA typing covered class I and class II loci at four-digit resolution. The number of donors typed differed by locus, with about 629-630 for A, B, C, DRB1 and DQB1, around 500 for DQA1, over 600 for DPA1, and around 460 for DPB1. A handful of DR-DQ haplotypes were handled as single units for association and clustering because linkage in the cohort was strong. Across 398 genotyped donors of the cohort, an average of about 200,000 unique TCR beta nucleotide sequences per donor were sequenced, and approximately 17% of those sequences were non-productive.

The cohort comprised hundreds of healthy bone marrow donors. All cohort members were sampled while nominally healthy, although unrecorded immune exposures were likely present. The donor tested CMV seronegative and was one of the 352 seronegative cohort members. A peripheral blood sample was provided by each donor, and peripheral blood mononuclear cells were used for TCR beta sequencing. The Qiagen DNeasy Blood Extraction Kit was used to extract genomic DNA from the blood cell samples. The CDR3 runs 14 amino acids, cysteine and phenylalanine included. The kept DNA is CDR3 alone, 42 bases in frame from the first base. Trimming leaves V shorter by 6 bases and J shorter by 1 base, with the junction holding 4 bases beyond the gene matches. The germline V gene sets CDR1 to MNHEY and CDR2 to SVGAGI. Libraries were constructed by the immunoSEQ multiplex PCR assay. For the multiplex PCR, a mixture combining 60 forward primers for TCR Vbeta segments and 13 reverse primers for TCR Jbeta segments was used. The CDR3 region of rearranged TCR beta genes was amplified from genomic DNA with a multiplex PCR assay. The amplified TCR beta libraries were sequenced on the Illumina HiSeq System as 87-base-pair reads. As for the original processing: A later analysis counted about 76 million unique TCR beta chains across the 690 or so repertoires, and some 12 million of these chains were shared by at least two donors. Raw reads were error-corrected and collapsed into unique sequences with a nearest-neighbor algorithm that merged closely related sequences to remove PCR and sequencing errors. CDR3 sequences were aligned to IMGT reference sequences to assign V, D and J gene segments. For a sequence to be retained, a match of at least six nucleotides was required to both a V gene segment and a J gene segment. A rearrangement counted as productive if the CDR3 had no stop codons and remained in frame with V and J, and every other rearrangement counted as non-productive. CDR3 was defined according to IMGT convention as the region running from the second conserved V-encoded cysteine to the conserved J-encoded phenylalanine. In an earlier analysis of approximately 590 of the donors, sequences lacking an unambiguous match to a single V gene segment were excluded. An earlier analysis of fewer than 750 of the donors classified V segments as functional when productive rearrangements were above 56.7% and as segregating when the standard deviation between donors was above 5%. A statistical classification framework was developed to diagnose cytomegalovirus status using the catalog of TCR beta chain sequences. In a later analysis, TCR nucleotide sequences were compared against IMGT/GENE-DB human TR gene sequences so that V and J genes could be assigned. Using the TCRdist pipeline, a later analysis assigned CDR3 sequences along with most-parsimonious VDJ recombination scenarios. A later analysis defined each TCR beta chain by its CDR3 amino acid sequence plus V-gene family, and excluded reads lacking a unique V-gene family. As a way to deal with suspected cross-contamination and a sequencing artifact, a later analysis dropped 592 nucleotide sequences that were highly shared and had low generation probability. In a later analysis, a clonal expansion index was calculated for each public chain from normalized within-repertoire ranks of inferred template counts. A later analysis computed generation probabilities with a VDJ recombination model fitted to out-of-frame rearrangements, and checked the results against IGoR. In a later analysis, hypergeometric tests were used to score TCR-TCR, TCR-HLA and TCR-CMV co-occurrence, with a repertoire-size bias correction applied to TCR pairs. In a later analysis, false discovery rates were estimated by permuting HLA or CMV assignments 20 times. In a later analysis, co-occurring TCRs were grouped using DBSCAN, with TCRdist sequence similarity added in when clustering inside HLA-allele-positive subsets. Repertoires with fewer than 30,000 or more than 120,000 public chains, plus five repertoires with anomalous nucleotide sharing, were excluded from co-occurrence clustering. What TCRdb holds here is the immuneACCESS table cut down to in-frame rearrangements. Part of the clones is not present; checked against another copy, under half of the missing clones reflect an unresolved V gene, and the others are unexplained. V, J and clone size are those of that table, while D and trimming were read from the DNA. This sample has 150,000 or so clones in its table, and approximately 80% of those were observed once. The top ten clones comprise under 2% of the sample.

What the study reported, not specific to this receptor: A later analysis reported that several top co-occurrence clusters appeared linked to parvovirus B19, influenza, CMV and Epstein-Barr virus. Only TCR beta chains were sequenced in this cohort, and the absence of alpha or paired-chain data limited detectable features. A further reported finding was that TCR beta sequences accurately predicted the HLA-A and HLA-B alleles for most subjects in the first cohort. Roughly uniform sequencing depth across donors was assumed in presence/absence analyses, although this assumption may not hold. A later genetic analysis associated a missense DCLRE1C variant with V-gene and J-gene trimming of TCR beta chains, and an independent cohort replicated the association. The authors suggested that the approach could potentially be extended to other disease states and immunological phenotypes. Because HLA typing was unavailable for some donors at each locus, only the typed subset was used in association tests. In a later analysis, the rate of TCR association differed among HLA loci, with DRB1 alleles having the most associated TCRs and HLA-C alleles having the fewest. Some IMGT-functional V segments, including TRBV6-2 and TRBV6-3, could not be told apart with the 87-base-pair reads, so those segments were excluded. Assigning TCR associations to individual alleles was difficult when HLA alleles, especially DR and DQ, strongly co-occurred. Most CMV-associated TCR beta chains appeared to be HLA-restricted in a later analysis, and the HLA associations seemed to be driven largely by CMV exposure. Linkage disequilibrium might explain the correlated functional status among segregating V segments, but an unknown experimental factor could not be ruled out. A total of fewer than 200 TCR beta chains were listed by the study as associated with cytomegalovirus. In a later analysis, some 17,000 TCR beta sequences were associated with specific HLA alleles at a false discovery rate of 0.05. Approximately 18 rarely observed V segments, including chromosome 9 orphons, were excluded from the earlier analysis of approximately 500 of the donors because counts were too low. In both the original and validation cohorts, the classifier was reported to diagnose cytomegalovirus status with high specificity and sensitivity. Three of the identified cytomegalovirus-associated TCR beta chains were confirmed in vitro to be specific for cytomegalovirus antigens. A later analysis found that HLA-associated TCR beta chains were more clonally expanded and had lower generation probabilities than equally common non-associated chains. While some public TCRs were present in many individuals, most TCR sequences turned up only very rarely across donors. CMV serostatus was the only immune exposure information available for the cohort. In an earlier analysis of about 540 of the donors, most TCR beta V segments were observed in productive rearrangements about 90% or about 30% of the time, broadly matching IMGT annotations. Compared with the roughly 700-donor mean, donors in an Asian-associated ancestry cluster had fewer N-insertions in productive TCRs, according to a later genetic analysis. The sequencing pipeline was judged likely to have produced a cluster of highly shared sequence variants as a technical artifact.

This clonotype originated in a woman aged 25 to 39 in good health and CMV-seronegative. The V and J segments used are TRBV6-5 and TRBJ1-2, with 8 bases in between that match TRBD1. The sample consisted of PBMCs. The nucleotide sequence is given as TGTGCCAGCAGGACAGGGGTTAATAACTATGGCTACACCTTC. Translated, it reads CASRTGVNNYGYTF.